This TCR beta chain was profiled in a study of T cell responses to AZD1222 COVID-19 vaccine. Pooled together were second doses at about 4 or about 12 weeks. Overall study findings and caveats: No repertoire was sampled before or during the peak T cell response, only after it. The study identified only five or six AZD1222 recipients as seropositive at baseline.

Profiled with immunoSEQ multiplex PCR; TCRdb holds only in-frame clones, not every one. The sample lists about 74,000 clones, around 90% occurring once. This CDR3 has 13 amino acids. Trimming shortened V by 1 base and J by 7 bases, and 8 bases separated the two germline ends. Note on this clone: The antigen remains undetermined.

The TCR originated in an adult who received the AZD1222 COVID-19 vaccine. The source material was peripheral blood, sampled 28 days after the second AZD1222 dose. V gene TRBV12-3 or TRBV12-4 combines with J gene TRBJ2-1; D uncertain. CDR3 sequence: CASSLEDRNEQFF. The CDR3, as DNA: TGTGCCAGCAGTTTAGAGGACCGTAATGAGCAGTTCTTC.